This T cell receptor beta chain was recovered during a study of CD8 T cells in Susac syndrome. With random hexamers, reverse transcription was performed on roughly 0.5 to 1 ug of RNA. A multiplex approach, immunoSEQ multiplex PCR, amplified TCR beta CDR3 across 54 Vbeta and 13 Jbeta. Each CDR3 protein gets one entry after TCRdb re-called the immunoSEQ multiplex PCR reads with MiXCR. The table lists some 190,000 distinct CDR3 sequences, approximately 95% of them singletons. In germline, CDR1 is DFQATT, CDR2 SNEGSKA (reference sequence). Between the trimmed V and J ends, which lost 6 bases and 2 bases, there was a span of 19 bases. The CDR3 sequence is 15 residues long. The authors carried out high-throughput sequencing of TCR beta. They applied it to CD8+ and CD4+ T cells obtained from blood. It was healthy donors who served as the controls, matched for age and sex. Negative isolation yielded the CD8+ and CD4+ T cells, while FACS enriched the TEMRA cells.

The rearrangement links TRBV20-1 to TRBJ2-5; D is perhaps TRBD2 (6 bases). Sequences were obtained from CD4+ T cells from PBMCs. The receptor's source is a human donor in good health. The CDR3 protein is CSASFPSGVQETQYF. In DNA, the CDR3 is TGCAGTGCGTCTTTTCCCTCGGGGGTACAAGAGACCCAGTACTTC.